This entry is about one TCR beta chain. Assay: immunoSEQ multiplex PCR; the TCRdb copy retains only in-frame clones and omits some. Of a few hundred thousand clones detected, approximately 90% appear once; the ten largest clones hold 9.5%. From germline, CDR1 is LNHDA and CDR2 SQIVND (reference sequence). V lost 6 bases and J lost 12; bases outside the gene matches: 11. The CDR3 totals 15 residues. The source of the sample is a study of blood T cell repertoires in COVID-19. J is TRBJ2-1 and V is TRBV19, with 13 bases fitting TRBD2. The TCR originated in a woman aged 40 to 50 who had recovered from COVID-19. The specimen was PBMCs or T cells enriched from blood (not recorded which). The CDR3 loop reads CASSLYATSGRGQFF. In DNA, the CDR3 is TGTGCCAGTAGCCTTTATGCAACTAGCGGGAGGGGGCAGTTCTTC.